Presented here are 5 T cell receptor beta chains from one specimen sequenced in a study of Ad26.COV2.S vaccination and SARS-CoV-2 variants. Here immunoSEQ multiplex PCR was the method, and the copy in TCRdb shows in-frame clones only, minus some. The table records around 370,000 clones, 80% to 90% of them present only once. Stated treatment: about 20 received Ad26.COV2.S at low or high dose, single or two shots; 5 received placebo; per-sample allocation not given. Collection of the samples took place on day 63 after the first injection of vaccine or placebo. Here the sequenced sample was peripheral blood, taken in a trial of Ad26.COV2.S vaccine versus placebo. Every receptor here comes from a person between 18 and 65 years old who received the Ad26.COV2.S COVID-19 vaccine or a placebo.

J is TRBJ2-2 and V is TRBV11-3, with D possibly TRBD2 on 6 matching bases. Germline V gene lookup returns CDR1 SGHNT and CDR2 YENEEA. V was pared by 7 bases and J by 6 bases, with 9 bases between. The CDR3 is 12 residues long. CDR3 nucleotides: TGTGCCAGCAAGGGGAGGTCCGGGGAGCTGTTTTTT. Residues: CASKGRSGELFF.

V usage is TRBV19 and J usage is TRBJ1-6; D unclear. The CDR3 covers 16 residues. Germline values: CDR1 LNHDA, CDR2 SQIVND (reference sequence). The V gene lost 1 base and the J gene lost 0 bases, with 7 bases spanning the gap. This CDR3 reads CASSIVPTSYNSPLHF. CDR3 bases: TGTGCCAGTAGTATAGTTCCTACCTCCTATAATTCACCCCTCCACTTT.

The chain combines TRBV7-2 with TRBJ2-2; D gene uncertain. Germline CDR1 SGHTA, CDR2 FQGNSA. CDR3 length equals 13 residues. Trimming stripped 5 bases from V and 4 bases from J, with 8 bases between. The CDR3 nucleotides read TGTGCCAGCAGCCTACAGACCACCGGGGAGCTGTTTTTT. Its protein product is CASSLQTTGELFF.

As for this clone: At one end, the junction sequence differs from germline, possibly due to a read error. This chain joins TRBV3-1 (or the pseudogene TRBV3-2) and TRBJ2-7; D may correspond to TRBD1 or TRBD2 (5 bases each). The CDR3 spans 16 residues. Germline CDR1 is LGHDT and CDR2 is YNNKEL (reference sequence). The CDR3 region is CASSHAERGVNYKQYF. The CDR3 DNA is TGTGCCAGCAGCCACGCCGAGAGGGGAGTCAACTACAAGCAGTACTTC.

J is TRBJ2-2 and V is TRBV13, with 9 bases matching TRBD2. Germline V gives CDR1 PRHDT, CDR2 FYEKMQ (reference sequence). With 1 base clipped from V and 6 bases from J, the junction kept 12 bases outside the gene matches. This CDR3 has 18 amino acids. CDR3 in DNA: TGTGCCAGCAGCTTAGAAACTAGCGGGCCGGGACCTCCCGGGGAGCTGTTTTTT. Protein product: CASSLETSGPGPPGELFF.